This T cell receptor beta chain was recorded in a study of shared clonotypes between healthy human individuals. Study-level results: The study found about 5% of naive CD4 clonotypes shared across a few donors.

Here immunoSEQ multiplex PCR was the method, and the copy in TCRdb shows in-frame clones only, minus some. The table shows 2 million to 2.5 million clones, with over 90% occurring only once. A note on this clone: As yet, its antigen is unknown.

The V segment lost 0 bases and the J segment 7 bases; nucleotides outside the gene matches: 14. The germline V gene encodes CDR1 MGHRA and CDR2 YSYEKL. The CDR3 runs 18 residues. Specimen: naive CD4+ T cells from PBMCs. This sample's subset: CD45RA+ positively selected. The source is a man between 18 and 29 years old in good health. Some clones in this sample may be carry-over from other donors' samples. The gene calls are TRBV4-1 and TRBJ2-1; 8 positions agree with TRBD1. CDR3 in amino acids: CASSQDGRGRRLNNEQFF. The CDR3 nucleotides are TGCGCCAGCAGCCAAGATGGCAGGGGGCGCCGGTTAAATAATGAGCAGTTCTTC.